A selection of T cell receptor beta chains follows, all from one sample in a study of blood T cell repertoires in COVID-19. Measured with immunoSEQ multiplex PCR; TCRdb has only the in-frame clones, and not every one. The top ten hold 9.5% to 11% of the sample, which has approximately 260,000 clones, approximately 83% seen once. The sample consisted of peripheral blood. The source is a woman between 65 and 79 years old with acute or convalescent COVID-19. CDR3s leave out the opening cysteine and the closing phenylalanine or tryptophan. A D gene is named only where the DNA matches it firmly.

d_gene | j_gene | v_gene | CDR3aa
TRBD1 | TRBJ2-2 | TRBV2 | ASSERRGQGAGELF
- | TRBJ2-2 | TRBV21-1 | ASSMPAPGTSGGAGTGELF
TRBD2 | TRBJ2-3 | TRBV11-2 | ASGFGGAPDTQY
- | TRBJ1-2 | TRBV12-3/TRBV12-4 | ASSLARGYGYT
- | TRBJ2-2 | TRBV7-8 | ASSLVVAGELF
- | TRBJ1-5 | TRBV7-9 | ASSLAGGAGGNQPQH
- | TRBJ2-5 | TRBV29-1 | SVAGTRGETQY
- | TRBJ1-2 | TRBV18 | ASSPSGDGYT
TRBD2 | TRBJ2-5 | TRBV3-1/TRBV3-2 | ASRRSGGRETQY
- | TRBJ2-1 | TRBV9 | ASSVGAGRAHNEQF
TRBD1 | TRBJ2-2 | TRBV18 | ASTKGQDTGELF
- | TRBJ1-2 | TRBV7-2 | ASSQGISAYGYT
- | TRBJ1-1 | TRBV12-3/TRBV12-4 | ATTAGLLTEAF
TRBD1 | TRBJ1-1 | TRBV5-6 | ASRTGVWETEAF
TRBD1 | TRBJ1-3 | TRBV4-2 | ASSQEGQGATGNTIY
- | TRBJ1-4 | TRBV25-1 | ASSAHRGGGEKLF
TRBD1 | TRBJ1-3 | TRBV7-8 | ASSLEGQGTSTTIY
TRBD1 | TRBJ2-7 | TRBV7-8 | ASSLAPWDRGRYEQY
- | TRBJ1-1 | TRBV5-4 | ASSSAELEAF
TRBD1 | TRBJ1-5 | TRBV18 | ASSTQGNQPQH
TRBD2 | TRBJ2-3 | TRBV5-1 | ASDVSGGATDTQY
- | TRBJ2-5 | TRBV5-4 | ASSFRDFQETQY
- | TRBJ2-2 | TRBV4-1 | ASSQEQGWVTGELF
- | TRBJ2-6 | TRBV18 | ASSPGTPFSGANVLT
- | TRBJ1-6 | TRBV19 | ASPKDSSSYNSPLH
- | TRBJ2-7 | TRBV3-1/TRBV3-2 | ASSQDLLSYEQY
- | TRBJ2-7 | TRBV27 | ATRGLGGTYEQY
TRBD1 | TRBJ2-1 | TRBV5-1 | ASALGGTGSVNEQF
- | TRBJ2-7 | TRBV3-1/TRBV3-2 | ASSQGGPPSYEQY
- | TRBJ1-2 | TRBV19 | ASSMGGNYGYT
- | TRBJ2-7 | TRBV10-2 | ASMRGLYEQY
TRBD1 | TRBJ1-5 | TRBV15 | ATSRGDRGWGDQPQH
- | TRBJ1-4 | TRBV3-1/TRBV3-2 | ASSQDRGGRRDEKLF
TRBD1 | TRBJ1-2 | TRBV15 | ATSTQDRVGYT
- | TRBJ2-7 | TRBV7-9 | ASSFIGDEQY
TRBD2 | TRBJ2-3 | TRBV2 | ASSLLGGAYGDTQY
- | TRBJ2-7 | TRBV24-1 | ATSAQASYEQY
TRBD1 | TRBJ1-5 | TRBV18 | ASSQAGTGGLNQPQH
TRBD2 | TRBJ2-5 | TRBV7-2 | ASSLGLAGWTQY
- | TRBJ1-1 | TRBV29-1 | SVIRGGVNTEAF
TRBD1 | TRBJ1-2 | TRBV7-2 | ASSPPLTDRTNYGYT